This T cell receptor beta chain was sequenced during a study of control samples from healthy donors and cancer patients. The assay was immunoSEQ multiplex PCR, and TCRdb's table has in-frame clones only and misses some. The repertoire holds about 55,000 clones, roughly 95% seen once, with about 1% in the top ten. The CDR3 contains 14 residues. Trimming took off 5 bases at V and 4 bases at J, with 14 bases between the two ends. CDR1 and CDR2 from the germline V gene are MDHEN and SYDVKM. Specimen: blood. This sequence originates from a woman younger than 30 in good health. The chain uses TRBV28 and TRBJ1-1; D ambiguous. The CDR3 is CASSPVGGGTEAFF. CDR3 in DNA: TGTGCCAGCAGTCCGGTCGGCGGAGGCACTGAAGCTTTCTTT.